The 6 T cell receptor beta chains given below trace back to one sample, sequenced in a study of tumor-infiltrating lymphocytes in primary liver carcinoma. Total RNA amounting to about 520 ng was the source from which TCR beta cDNA was made with a constant-region primer. TCR beta libraries came from three nested multiplex PCR rounds using slightly modified ARM-PCR. PCR rounds one and two used TRBV1-TRBV30 forward primers with a C-beta reverse primer for around 11 cycles each. TCRdb used MiXCR to reprocess the multiplex PCR reads, holding one entry per CDR3 protein. This sample has about 92,000 distinct CDR3 sequences, with just under 70% found just once. Between about 19 and 34 mg of unsorted bulk tissue served as the source from which RNA and DNA were co-extracted. The sample was tumor-adjacent normal liver tissue. These receptors were obtained from a man aged 35 to 55 with primary liver carcinoma and hepatitis B virus infection.

This chain links TRBV6-5 with TRBJ2-1, with TRBD1 matching over 9 bases. In germline, CDR1 is MNHEY, CDR2 SVGAGI. Trimming took 2 bases from V and 10 from J; bases not matched to a gene: 15. The CDR3 is 17 amino acids. CDR3 sequence reads: CASSYRSAWTGAREQFF. The CDR3 nucleotides are TGTGCCAGCAGTTACAGATCAGCCTGGACAGGGGCCAGGGAGCAGTTCTTC.

This clonotype was seen ten or more times. This sequence joins TRBV4-1 and TRBJ2-7, with D possibly being TRBD2 (5 bases). Germline CDR1 reads MGHRA; CDR2 reads YSYEKL. CDR3 length: 13 residues. The V end was cut by 3 bases, the J end by 6 bases, with 12 bases between. The chain's CDR3 is CASSQEASGEQYF. CDR3 coding DNA: TGCGCCAGCAGCCAGGAGGCCAGCGGCGAGCAGTACTTC.

This clonotype has only a few counts. A read error may be the cause here, since a much bigger clone is one base away. Here the CDR3 omits its conserved ending phenylalanine or tryptophan, so a read error is the likely source. This chain links TRBV29-1 with TRBJ2-5; D uncertain. Germline CDR1 and CDR2: SQVTM and ANQGSEA. The V end lost 4 bases, the J end lost 2 bases, and 8 bases lay between the germline ends. This CDR3 contains 12 residues. The CDR3 nucleotides are TGCAGCGTTGGTCACGGACAAGAGACCCAGTACCTC. This translates into CSVGHGQETQYL.

In this sample, this clonotype turned up a few times. The junction departs from germline at one end; a sequencing error may be responsible. This chain links TRBV7-9 with TRBJ2-7; 7 bases line up with TRBD2. CDR1 SEHNR and CDR2 FQNEAQ come from the germline V gene (reference sequence). The CDR3 is 16 amino acids. The CDR3 spells CASSLGLAASTYEQHF. In nucleotides, the CDR3 is TGTGCCAGCAGCTTAGGGCTAGCGGCCTCCACCTACGAGCAGCACTTC.

In regard to this clonotype: Compared with germline, one end of the junction differs, possibly owing to a read error. This chain joins TRBV11-2 and TRBJ1-3; 10 nucleotides line up with TRBD1. Looked up from germline, CDR1 is SGHAT and CDR2 is FQNNGV. The CDR3 is made up of 16 amino acids. CDR3 protein: CASNGRTGGIGSTIYF. As DNA, the CDR3 is TGTGCCAGCAATGGGCGGACAGGGGGAATAGGAAGCACCATATATTTT.

There are many counts of this clonotype. V is TRBV14 and J is TRBJ2-1; 14 positions match TRBD2. The CDR3 length is 16 residues. Trimming cost V 4 bases and J 8 bases; bases outside gene matches: 7. Germline loops: CDR1 SGHDN, CDR2 FVKESK. The CDR3 protein is CASSPPGLAGEYEQFF. The CDR3 coding sequence is TGTGCCAGCAGCCCTCCGGGACTAGCGGGAGAATATGAGCAGTTCTTC.